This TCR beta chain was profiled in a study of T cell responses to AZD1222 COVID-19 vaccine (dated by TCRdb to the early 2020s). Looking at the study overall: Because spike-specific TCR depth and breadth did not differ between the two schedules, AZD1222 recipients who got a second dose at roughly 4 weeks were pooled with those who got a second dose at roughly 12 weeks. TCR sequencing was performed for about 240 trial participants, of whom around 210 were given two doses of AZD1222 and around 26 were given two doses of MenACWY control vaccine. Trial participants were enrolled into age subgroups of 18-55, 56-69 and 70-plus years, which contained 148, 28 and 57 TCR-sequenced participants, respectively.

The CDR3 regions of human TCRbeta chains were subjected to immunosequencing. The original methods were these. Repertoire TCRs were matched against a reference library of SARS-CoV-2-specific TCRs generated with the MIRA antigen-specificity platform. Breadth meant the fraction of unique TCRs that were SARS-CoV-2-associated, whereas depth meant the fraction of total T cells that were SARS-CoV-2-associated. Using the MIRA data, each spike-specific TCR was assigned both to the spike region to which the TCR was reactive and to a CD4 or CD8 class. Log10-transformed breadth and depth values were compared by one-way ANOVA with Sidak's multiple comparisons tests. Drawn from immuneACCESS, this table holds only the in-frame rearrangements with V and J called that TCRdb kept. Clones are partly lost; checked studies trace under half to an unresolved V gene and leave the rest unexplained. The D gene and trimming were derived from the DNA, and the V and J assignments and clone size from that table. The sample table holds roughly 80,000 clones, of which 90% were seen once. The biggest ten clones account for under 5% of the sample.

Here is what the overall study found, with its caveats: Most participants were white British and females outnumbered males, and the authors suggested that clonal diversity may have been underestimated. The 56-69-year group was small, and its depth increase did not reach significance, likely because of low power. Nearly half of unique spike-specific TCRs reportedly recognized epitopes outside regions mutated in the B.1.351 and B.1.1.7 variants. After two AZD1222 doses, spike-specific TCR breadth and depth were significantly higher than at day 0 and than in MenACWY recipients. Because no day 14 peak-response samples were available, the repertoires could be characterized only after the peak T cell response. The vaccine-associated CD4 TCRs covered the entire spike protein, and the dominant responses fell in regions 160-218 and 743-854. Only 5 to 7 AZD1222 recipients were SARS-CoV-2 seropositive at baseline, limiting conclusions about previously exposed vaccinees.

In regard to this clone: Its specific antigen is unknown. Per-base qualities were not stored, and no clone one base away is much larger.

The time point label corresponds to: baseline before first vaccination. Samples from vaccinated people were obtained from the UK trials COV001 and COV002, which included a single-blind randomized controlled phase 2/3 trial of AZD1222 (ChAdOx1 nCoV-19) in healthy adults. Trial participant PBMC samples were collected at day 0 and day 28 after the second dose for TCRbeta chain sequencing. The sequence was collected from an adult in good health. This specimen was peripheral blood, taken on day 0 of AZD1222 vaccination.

The CDR3 protein sequence reads: CASSPGQGALGYTF. The bases are TGTGCCAGTAGTCCGGGACAGGGGGCGCTTGGCTACACCTTC. The sequence links TRBV19 to TRBJ1-2; 12 of the junction bases match TRBD1. Including the terminal cysteine and phenylalanine, the CDR3 comprises 14 residues. Just the 42-base CDR3 DNA is kept, in frame starting at base 1. Reading the germline V gene (reference sequence) gives CDR1 LNHDA and CDR2 SQIVND. Germline trimming amounts to 5 bases on V and 7 bases on J, with 5 as the count of junction bases outside the gene matches.